This T cell receptor (beta chain) emerged from a study of immune evolution from preneoplasia to lung adenocarcinoma. Study-wide points: Top clone frequencies peaked in normal lung, apparently declining through invasive adenocarcinoma. Normal lung had highest clonality; later lesions appeared denser, more diverse.

Deletions cut 3 bases from V and 3 bases from J, with 9 bases between. Per germline, CDR1 SGHTA and CDR2 FQGTGA. This CDR3 is 13 amino acids long. Comments on this clone: Antigen specificity is unknown.

Repertoires were generated with immunoSEQ multiplex PCR, while TCRdb's copy carries only in-frame clones and drops some. The sample lists approximately 5,000 clones, roughly 76% occurring once. Two lung cancer pathologists independently confirmed each histologic diagnosis. The genes are TRBV7-3 and TRBJ2-7; possible D gene TRBD2, 6 bases. This clonotype was obtained from a donor older than 65 with lung adenocarcinoma. Sequences were obtained from FFPE adjacent normal lung tissue. CDR3 nucleotides: TGTGCCAGCAGCTTGGGACTTTTCTACGAGCAGTACTTC. Protein sequence: CASSLGLFYEQYF.